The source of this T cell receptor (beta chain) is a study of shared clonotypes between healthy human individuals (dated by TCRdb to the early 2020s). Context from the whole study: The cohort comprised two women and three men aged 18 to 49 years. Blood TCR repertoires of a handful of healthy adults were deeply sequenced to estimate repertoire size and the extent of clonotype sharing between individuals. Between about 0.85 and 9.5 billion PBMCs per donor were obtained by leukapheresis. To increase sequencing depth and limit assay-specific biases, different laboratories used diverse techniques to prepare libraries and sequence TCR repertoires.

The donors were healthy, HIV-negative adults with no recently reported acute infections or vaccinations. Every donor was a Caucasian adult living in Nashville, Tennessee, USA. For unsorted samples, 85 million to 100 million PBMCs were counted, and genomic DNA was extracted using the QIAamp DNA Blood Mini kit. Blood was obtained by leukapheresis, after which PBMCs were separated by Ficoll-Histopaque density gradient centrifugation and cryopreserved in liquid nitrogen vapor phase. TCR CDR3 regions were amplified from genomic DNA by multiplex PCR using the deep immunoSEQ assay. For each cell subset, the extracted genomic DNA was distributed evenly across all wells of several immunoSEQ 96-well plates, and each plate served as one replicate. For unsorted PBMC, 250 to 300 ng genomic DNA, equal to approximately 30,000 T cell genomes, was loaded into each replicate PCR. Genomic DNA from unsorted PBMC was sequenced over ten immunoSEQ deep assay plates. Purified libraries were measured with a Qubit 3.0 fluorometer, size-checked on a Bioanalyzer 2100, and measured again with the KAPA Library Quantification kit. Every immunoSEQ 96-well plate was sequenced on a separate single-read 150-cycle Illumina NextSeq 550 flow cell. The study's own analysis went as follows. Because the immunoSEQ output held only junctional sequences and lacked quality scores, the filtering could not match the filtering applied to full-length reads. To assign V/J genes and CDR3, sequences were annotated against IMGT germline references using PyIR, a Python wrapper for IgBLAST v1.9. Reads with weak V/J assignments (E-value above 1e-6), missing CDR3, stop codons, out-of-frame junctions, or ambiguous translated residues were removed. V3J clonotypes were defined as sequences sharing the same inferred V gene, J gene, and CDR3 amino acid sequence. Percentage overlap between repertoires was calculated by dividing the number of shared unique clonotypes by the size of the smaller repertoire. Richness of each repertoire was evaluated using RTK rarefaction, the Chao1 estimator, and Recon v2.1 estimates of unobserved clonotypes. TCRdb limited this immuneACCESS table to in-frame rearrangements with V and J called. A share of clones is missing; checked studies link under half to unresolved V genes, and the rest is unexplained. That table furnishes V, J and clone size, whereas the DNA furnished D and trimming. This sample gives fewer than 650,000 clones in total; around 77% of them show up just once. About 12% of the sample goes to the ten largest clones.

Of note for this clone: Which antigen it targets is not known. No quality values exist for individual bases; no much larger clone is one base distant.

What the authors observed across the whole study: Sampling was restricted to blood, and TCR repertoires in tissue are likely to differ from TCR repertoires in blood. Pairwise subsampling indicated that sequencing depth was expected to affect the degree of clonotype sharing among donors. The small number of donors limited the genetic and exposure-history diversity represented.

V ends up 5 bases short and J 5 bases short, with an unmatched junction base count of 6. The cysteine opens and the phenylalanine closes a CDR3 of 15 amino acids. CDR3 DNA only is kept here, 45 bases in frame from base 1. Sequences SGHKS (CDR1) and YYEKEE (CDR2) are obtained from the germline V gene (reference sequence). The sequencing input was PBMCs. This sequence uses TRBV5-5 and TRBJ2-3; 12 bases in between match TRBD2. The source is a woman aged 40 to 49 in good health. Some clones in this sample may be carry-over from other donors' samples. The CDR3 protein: CASRSTSGSLDTQYF. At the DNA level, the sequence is TGTGCCAGCAGATCGACTAGCGGGAGTTTAGATACGCAGTATTTT.